This T cell receptor beta chain was found in a study of T cell responses to AZD1222 COVID-19 vaccine. Second-dose timings of about 4 or about 12 weeks were pooled. Study-wide points: At baseline, seropositivity was found in only a handful of AZD1222 recipients.

Assay: immunoSEQ multiplex PCR; the TCRdb copy retains only in-frame clones and omits some. This sample yields roughly 56,000 clones, of which around 80% are seen a single time; roughly 25% belongs to the top ten. Notes on this clone: Antigen: not known.

V lost 1 base to trimming and J lost 5 bases, with 5 bases between them. Germline values: CDR1 SEHNR, CDR2 FQNEAQ (reference sequence). CDR3 length: 12 amino acids. The rearrangement uses TRBV7-9 and TRBJ1-2, with D maybe TRBD1 (5 bases). This clonotype was obtained from an adult who received the AZD1222 COVID-19 vaccine. The sample was peripheral blood, taken 28 days after the second AZD1222 dose. This CDR3 is CASSLEGYGYTF. The CDR3 region has the DNA TGTGCCAGCAGCTTAGAGGGGTATGGCTACACCTTC.